The entry below gives a single TCR beta chain sequence along with its context. As originally analysed: For nucleated cells, counts were estimated from reference gene primer amplification. The assay was immunoSEQ multiplex PCR, and TCRdb's table has in-frame clones only and misses some. V and J calls and clone size are those listed in that table; D and trimming were worked out from the DNA. The sample contains around 270,000 clones, 80% to 90% of which appear only once. The sample originates from a study of blood T cell repertoires in COVID-19. Looking at the study overall: The United States, Italy and Spain provided the acute and convalescent COVID-19 samples. PBMCs, B-cell-depleted T cells, or T cells were the source of the cDNA or gDNA that made up the material.

Per the germline V gene, CDR1 is PRHDT and CDR2 is FYEKMQ (reference sequence). The CDR3 contains 17 residues. Unmatched junction bases numbered 10, after V lost 0 bases and J lost 7 bases. The sequence came from a man aged 35-49 years with acute or convalescent COVID-19. The chain couples TRBV13 to TRBJ2-1, with 9 nucleotides matching TRBD2. What was sequenced was peripheral blood. CDR3 bases: TGTGCCAGCAGCTTAGGCCTTGCTAGCGGGGAGTTTAATGAGCAGTTCTTC. This gives the protein CASSLGLASGEFNEQFF.